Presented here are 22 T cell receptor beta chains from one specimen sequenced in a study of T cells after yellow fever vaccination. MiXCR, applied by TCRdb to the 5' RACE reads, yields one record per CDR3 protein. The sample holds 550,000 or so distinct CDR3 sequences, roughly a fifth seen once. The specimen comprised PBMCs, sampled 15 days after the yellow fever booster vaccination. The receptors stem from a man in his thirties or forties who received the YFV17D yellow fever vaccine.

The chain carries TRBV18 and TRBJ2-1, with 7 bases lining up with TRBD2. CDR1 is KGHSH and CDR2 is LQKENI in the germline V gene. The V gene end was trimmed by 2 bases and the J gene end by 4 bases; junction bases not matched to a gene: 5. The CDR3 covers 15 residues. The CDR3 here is CASSPVSGPYNEQFF. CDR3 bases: TGTGCCAGCTCACCAGTTAGCGGGCCTTACAATGAGCAGTTCTTC.

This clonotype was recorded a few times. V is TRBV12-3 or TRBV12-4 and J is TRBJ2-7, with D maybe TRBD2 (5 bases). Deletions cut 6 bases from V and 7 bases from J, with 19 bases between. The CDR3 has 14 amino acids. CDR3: CASRPQRLSPEQYF. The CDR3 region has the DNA TGTGCCAGCAGGCCACAAAGACTATCCCCGGAGCAGTACTTC.

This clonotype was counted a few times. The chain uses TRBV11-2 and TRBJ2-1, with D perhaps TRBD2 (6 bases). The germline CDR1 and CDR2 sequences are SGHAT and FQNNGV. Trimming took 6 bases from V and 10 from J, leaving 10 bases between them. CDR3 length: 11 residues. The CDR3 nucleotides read TGTGCCAGCAGGGGCCGGGGGGAGCAGTTCTTC. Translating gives CASRGRGEQFF.

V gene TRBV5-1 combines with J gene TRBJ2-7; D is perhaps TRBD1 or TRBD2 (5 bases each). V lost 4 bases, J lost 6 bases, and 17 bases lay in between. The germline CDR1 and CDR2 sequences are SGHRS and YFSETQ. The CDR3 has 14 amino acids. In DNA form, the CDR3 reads TGCGCCAGCAGCAAGAGCCAGGGACGGTTCGAGCAGTACTTC. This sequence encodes CASSKSQGRFEQYF.

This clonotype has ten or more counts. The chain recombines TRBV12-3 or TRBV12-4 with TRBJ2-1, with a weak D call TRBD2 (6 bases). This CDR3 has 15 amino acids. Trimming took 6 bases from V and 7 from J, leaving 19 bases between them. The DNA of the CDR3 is TGTGCCAGCAGCCACCTAGGAGGGTCCTCTAATGAGCAGTTCTTC. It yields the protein CASSHLGGSSNEQFF.

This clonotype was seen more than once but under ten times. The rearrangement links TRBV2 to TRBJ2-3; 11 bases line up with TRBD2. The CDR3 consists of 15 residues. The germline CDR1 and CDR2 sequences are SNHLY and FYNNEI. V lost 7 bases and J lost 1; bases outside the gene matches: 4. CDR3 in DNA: TGTGCCAGCACTATGACTAGCGGGGGCACAGATACGCAGTATTTT. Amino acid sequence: CASTMTSGGTDTQYF.

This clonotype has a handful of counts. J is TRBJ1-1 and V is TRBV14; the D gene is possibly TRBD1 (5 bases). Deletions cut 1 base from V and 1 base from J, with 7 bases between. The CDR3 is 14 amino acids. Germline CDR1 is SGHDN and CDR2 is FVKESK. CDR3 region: CASSQADRNTEAFF. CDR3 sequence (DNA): TGTGCCAGCAGCCAAGCAGACAGGAACACTGAAGCTTTCTTT.

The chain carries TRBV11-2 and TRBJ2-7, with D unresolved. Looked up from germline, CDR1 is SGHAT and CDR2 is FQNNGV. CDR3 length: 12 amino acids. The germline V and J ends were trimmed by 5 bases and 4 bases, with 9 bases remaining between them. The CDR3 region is CASSQQEYEQYF. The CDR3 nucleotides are TGTGCCAGCAGCCAACAAGAATACGAGCAGTACTTC. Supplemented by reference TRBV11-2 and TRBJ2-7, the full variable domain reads EAGVAQSPRYKIIEKRQSVAFWCNPISGHATLYWYQQILGQGPKLLIQFQNNGVVDDSQLPKDRFSAERLKGVDSTLKIQPAKLEDSAVYLCASSQQEYEQYFGPGTRLTVT.

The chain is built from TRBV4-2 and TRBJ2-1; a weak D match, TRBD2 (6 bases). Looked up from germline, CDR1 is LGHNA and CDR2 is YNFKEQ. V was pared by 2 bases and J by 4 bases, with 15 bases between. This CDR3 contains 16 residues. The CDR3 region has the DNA TGTGCCAGCAGCCAACGGACGTCCGGGGGATACAATGAGCAGTTCTTC. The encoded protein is CASSQRTSGGYNEQFF.

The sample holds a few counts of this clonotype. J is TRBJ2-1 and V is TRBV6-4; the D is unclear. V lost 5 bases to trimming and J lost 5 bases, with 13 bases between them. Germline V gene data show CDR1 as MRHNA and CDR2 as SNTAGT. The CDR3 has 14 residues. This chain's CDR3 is CASSTTDGHNEQFF. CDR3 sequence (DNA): TGTGCCAGCAGTACTACCGACGGTCACAATGAGCAGTTCTTC.

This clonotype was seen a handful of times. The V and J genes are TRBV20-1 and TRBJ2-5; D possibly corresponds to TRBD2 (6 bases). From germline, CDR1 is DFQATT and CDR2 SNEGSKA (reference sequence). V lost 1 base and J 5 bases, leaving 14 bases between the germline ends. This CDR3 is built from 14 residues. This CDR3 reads CSARVRGAGETQYF. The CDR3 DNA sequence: TGCAGTGCTAGAGTGAGGGGCGCGGGGGAGACCCAGTACTTC.

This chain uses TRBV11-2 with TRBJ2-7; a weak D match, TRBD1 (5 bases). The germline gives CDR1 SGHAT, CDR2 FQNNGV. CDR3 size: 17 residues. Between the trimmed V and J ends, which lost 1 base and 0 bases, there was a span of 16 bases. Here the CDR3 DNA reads TGTGCCAGCAGCTTAGGGGGCTACGCGGTTATCTCCTACGAGCAGTACTTC. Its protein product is CASSLGGYAVISYEQYF.

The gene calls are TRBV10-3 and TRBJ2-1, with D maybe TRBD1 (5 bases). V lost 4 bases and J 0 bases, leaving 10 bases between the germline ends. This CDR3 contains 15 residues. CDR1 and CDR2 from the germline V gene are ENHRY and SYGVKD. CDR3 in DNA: TGTGCCATCAGTGTGGCAGGGTCCTCCTACAATGAGCAGTTCTTC. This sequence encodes CAISVAGSSYNEQFF.

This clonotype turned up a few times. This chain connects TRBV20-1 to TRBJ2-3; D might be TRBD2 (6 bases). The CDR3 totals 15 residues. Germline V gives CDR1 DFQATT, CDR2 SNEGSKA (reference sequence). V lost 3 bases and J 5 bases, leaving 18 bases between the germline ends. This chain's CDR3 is CSARHTSRRGDTQYF. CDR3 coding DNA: TGCAGTGCTAGGCATACTAGCAGACGGGGAGATACGCAGTATTTT.

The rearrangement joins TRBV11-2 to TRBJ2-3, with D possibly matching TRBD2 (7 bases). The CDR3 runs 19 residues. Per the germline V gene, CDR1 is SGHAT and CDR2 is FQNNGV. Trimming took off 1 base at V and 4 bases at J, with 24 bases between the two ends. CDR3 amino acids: CASSLGATSRSGGPDTQYF. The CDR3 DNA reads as TGTGCCAGCAGCTTAGGAGCGACTAGCAGATCCGGGGGCCCAGATACGCAGTATTTT.

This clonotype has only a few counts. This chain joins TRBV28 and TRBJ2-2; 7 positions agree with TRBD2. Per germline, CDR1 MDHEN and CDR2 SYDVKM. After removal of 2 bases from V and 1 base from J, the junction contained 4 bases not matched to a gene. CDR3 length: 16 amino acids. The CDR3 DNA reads TGTGCCAGCAGTTTAAACGGGAGGCTGAACACCGGGGAGCTGTTTTTT. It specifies CASSLNGRLNTGELFF.

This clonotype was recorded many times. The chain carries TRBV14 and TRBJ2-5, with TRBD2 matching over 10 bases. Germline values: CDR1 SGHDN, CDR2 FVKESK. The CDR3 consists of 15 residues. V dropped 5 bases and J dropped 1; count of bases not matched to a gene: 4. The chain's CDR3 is CASSSTSGTQETQYF. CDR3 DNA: TGTGCCAGCAGCTCCACTAGCGGGACCCAAGAGACCCAGTACTTC.

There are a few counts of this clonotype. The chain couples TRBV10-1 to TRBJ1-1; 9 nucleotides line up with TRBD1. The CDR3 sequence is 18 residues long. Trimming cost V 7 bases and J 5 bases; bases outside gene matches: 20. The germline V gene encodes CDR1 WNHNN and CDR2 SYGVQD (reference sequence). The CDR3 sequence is CASIIGGGQGIIRTEAFF. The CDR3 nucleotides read TGCGCCAGCATCATAGGAGGGGGACAGGGAATCATAAGGACTGAAGCTTTCTTT.

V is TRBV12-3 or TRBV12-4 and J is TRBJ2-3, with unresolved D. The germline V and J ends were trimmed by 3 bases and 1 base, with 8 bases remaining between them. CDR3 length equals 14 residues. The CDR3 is CASSFAVGTDTQYF. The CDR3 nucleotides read TGTGCCAGCAGTTTCGCGGTAGGCACAGATACGCAGTATTTT.

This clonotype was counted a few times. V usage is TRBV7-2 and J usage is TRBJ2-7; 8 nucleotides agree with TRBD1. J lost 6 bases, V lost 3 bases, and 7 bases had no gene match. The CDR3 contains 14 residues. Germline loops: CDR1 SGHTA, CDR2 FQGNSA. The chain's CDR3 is CASSFETGTGEQYF. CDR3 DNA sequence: TGTGCCAGCAGCTTTGAGACAGGGACAGGCGAGCAGTACTTC.

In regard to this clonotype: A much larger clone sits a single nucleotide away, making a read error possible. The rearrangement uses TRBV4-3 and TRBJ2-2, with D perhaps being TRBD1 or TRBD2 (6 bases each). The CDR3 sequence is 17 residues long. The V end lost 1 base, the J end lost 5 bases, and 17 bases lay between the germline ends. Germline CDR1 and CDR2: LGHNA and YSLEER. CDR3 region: CASSQVYGGRWTGELFF. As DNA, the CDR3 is TGCGCCAGCAGCCAAGTTTATGGGGGGCGCTGGACCGGGGAGCTGTTTTTT.

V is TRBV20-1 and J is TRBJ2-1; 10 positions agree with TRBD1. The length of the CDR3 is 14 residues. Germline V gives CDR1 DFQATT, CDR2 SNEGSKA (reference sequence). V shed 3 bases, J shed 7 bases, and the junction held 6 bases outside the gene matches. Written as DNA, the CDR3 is TGCAGTGCTAGCGACGGACAGGGGGGGAATGAGCAGTTCTTC. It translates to CSASDGQGGNEQFF.